Given below is one TCR beta chain in context. The antigen is undetermined. The data were obtained in a study of shared clonotypes between healthy human individuals. Selected positively for CCR7 and CD45RO-negative, naive CD8 cells excluded terminally differentiated effector memory CD45RA+ cells. Donors included only healthy HIV-negative adults lacking recent acute infections or vaccinations. Findings of the study overall: A generally larger estimated richness was seen in naive subsets than in memory subsets. Around 5% of naive CD4 clonotypes were common to a few donors.

The input for sorted-subset replicate PCRs was approximately 190 ng DNA, tens of thousands of T cell genomes. Clones were sequenced by immunoSEQ multiplex PCR, and TCRdb holds only the in-frame ones, with some missing. The sample contains roughly 2 million clones, about 94% of which appear only once. The CDR3 consists of 16 residues. From germline, CDR1 is PRHDT and CDR2 FYEKMQ (reference sequence). Trimming shortened V by 5 bases and J by 1 base, and 18 bases separated the two germline ends. The TCR sequence derives from a man in his late teens or twenties in good health. Source material: naive CD8+ T cells sorted from blood. This chain connects TRBV13 to TRBJ2-7; D tentatively fits TRBD1 or TRBD2 (6 bases each). The CDR3 loop is CASSPFGGQWSYEQYF. The CDR3 DNA sequence: TGTGCCAGCAGCCCGTTTGGGGGGCAATGGTCCTACGAGCAGTACTTC.